This TCR beta chain was sequenced during a study of CD4 and CD8 cells across lung adenocarcinoma regions. Trimming took 5 bases from V and 10 from J; bases not matched to a gene: 9. CDR3 length equals 14 residues. Germline V gives CDR1 MNHNS, CDR2 SASEGT. The patients had localized lung adenocarcinoma, a non-small cell subtype. MiXCR was run by TCRdb on the PCR reads, yielding one entry per CDR3 protein. The table has approximately 18,000 distinct CDR3 sequences, under 60% seen once; the top ten hold around 54%. V gene TRBV6-1 combines with J gene TRBJ2-1; the match to TRBD1 covers 9 bases. The receptor's source is a female donor with lung adenocarcinoma. The CD4 and CD8 labels of this study may be unreliable. Sample: CD8+ T cells from the center of a lung tumor. The CDR3 nucleotides are TGTGCCAGCAGTCCGAACAGGGGGCCTTGGGAGCAGTTCTTC. It translates to CASSPNRGPWEQFF.